This section outlines one TCR beta chain sequence together with its context. Profiling relied on immunoSEQ multiplex PCR, and the TCRdb table lists in-frame clones only, not all of them. The sample consists of more than 20,000 clones, 85% to 95% of them appearing once. The V and J ends lost 4 bases and 5 bases, in that order; junction bases with no gene match: 8. From germline, CDR1 is SGHDT and CDR2 YYEEEE. CDR3 length equals 15 residues. These data come from a study of T cell repertoires and Cas9 in healthy adults. Sequenced sample: CD4+ effector T cells (CD127+, CD25-, CD137-, CD154-) from PBMCs; culture status not recorded. The TCR sequence derives from a human donor in good health. The V and J genes are TRBV5-6 and TRBJ2-5; the match to TRBD2 covers 10 bases. In DNA, the CDR3 is TGTGCCAGCAGCAAACCCGGACTAGCGGTTGAGACCCAGTACTTC. It codes for CASSKPGLAVETQYF.